The 20 T cell receptor beta chains in this list originate from one sample, sequenced in a study of T-cell reconstitution after alpha-beta-depleted transplantation in children. Preparation of the TCRbeta library was carried out with unique molecular identifiers. TCRdb re-called the PCR reads through MiXCR, storing one row per CDR3 protein. The data hold around 440,000 distinct CDR3 sequences, with 8% to 11% observed a single time. The sample in question was PBMCs, obtained before TCRalphabeta/CD19-depleted stem cell transplant. These receptors came from a child under 10 years old with inherited bone marrow failure, due to receive a stem cell transplant.

The rearrangement joins TRBV5-1 to TRBJ2-7; 10 positions match TRBD2. V was pared by 0 bases and J by 2 bases, with 5 bases of the junction left unmatched. The CDR3 has 16 amino acids. Germline values: CDR1 SGHRS, CDR2 YFSETQ. The CDR3 region has the DNA TGCGCCAGCAGCTTGGAGGGACTAGCGCCGACCTACGAGCAGTACTTC. Translating it yields CASSLEGLAPTYEQYF.

To note about this clonotype: A much larger clone lies a single base off, so this may be a read error. J is TRBJ2-3 and V is TRBV7-2; D may be TRBD2 (7 bases). Germline V gives CDR1 SGHTA, CDR2 FQGNSA. The CDR3 runs 16 residues. Written as DNA, the CDR3 is TGTGCCGGCAGCACCAGAGGGAGGGGGAGCACAGATACGCAGTATTTT. Amino acids: CAGSTRGRGSTDTQYF.

Ten or more counts support this clonotype. This sequence joins TRBV4-3 and TRBJ2-3; D not resolved. V dropped 4 bases and J dropped 5 bases, with 10 bases sitting between them. The germline CDR1 and CDR2 sequences are LGHNA and YSLEER. CDR3 length: 13 residues. The CDR3, as DNA: TGCGCCAGCAGCCGGGCCCCAGGAGATACGCAGTATTTT. Its protein product is CASSRAPGDTQYF.

Many counts were recorded for this clonotype. This chain joins TRBV4-1 and TRBJ2-7; D is undetermined. Germline CDR1 reads MGHRA; CDR2 reads YSYEKL. This CDR3 is built from 13 residues. V was cut by 1 base and J by 6 bases, with 10 bases left in between. DNA for the CDR3: TGCGCCAGCAGCCAAGCGTCGCTGAGCGAGCAGTACTTC. Its translation is CASSQASLSEQYF.

This clonotype was found many times. The chain has TRBV4-3 and TRBJ2-5; D ambiguous. The length of the CDR3 is 16 residues. Germline CDR1 LGHNA, CDR2 YSLEER. V was trimmed by 0 bases and J by 5 bases, leaving 16 bases between them. CDR3 residues: CASSQDRDPLRETQYF. CDR3 DNA: TGCGCCAGCAGCCAAGATAGAGACCCCCTCCGGGAGACCCAGTACTTC.

Ten or more counts support this clonotype. V gene TRBV3-1 combines with J gene TRBJ1-5; 7 bases agree with TRBD1. Trimming took 4 bases from V and 0 from J; bases not matched to a gene: 12. CDR1 and CDR2 from the germline V gene are LGHDT and YNNKEL (reference sequence). This CDR3 is built from 18 residues. The CDR3 protein is CASSLHWWDRPSNQPQHF. DNA for the CDR3: TGTGCCAGCAGCCTCCATTGGTGGGACAGACCTAGCAATCAGCCCCAGCATTTT. The entire variable domain, with the rest obtained from reference TRBV3-1 and TRBJ1-5, is as follows: DTAVSQTPKYLVTQMGNDKSIKCEQNLGHDTMYWYKQDSKKFLKIMFSYNNKELIINETVPNRFSPKSPDKAHLNLHINSLELGDSAVYFCASSLHWWDRPSNQPQHFGDGTRLSIL.

This clonotype was seen ten or more times. The chain recombines TRBV12-3 or TRBV12-4 with TRBJ2-3; 11 nucleotides match TRBD2. The V gene end was trimmed by 4 bases and the J gene end by 2 bases; junction bases not matched to a gene: 5. This CDR3 comprises 16 residues. This chain's CDR3 is CASSSLSGRDTDTQYF. DNA of the CDR3: TGTGCCAGCAGTTCCCTTAGCGGGAGGGACACAGATACGCAGTATTTT.

This clonotype was detected many times. The chain carries TRBV12-3 or TRBV12-4 and TRBJ2-7, with TRBD2 matching over 7 bases. Trimming at V came to 3 bases and at J to 4 bases, leaving 6 bases not matched to a gene. This CDR3 is built from 14 residues. The CDR3 region has the DNA TGTGCCAGCAGTTTGAGGGCTAGCGGTTACGAGCAGTACTTC. This codes for CASSLRASGYEQYF.

At least ten counts were recorded for this clonotype. V is TRBV20-1 and J is TRBJ1-1; 7 nucleotides agree with TRBD1. CDR1 and CDR2 from the germline V gene are DFQATT and SNEGSKA (reference sequence). This CDR3 has 14 residues. The ends lost 5 bases at V and 2 bases at J; junction bases unmatched: 8. The CDR3: CSAYRTGLNTEAFF. DNA for the CDR3: TGCAGTGCTTACCGGACAGGACTAAACACTGAAGCTTTCTTT.

This clonotype was counted many times. The rearrangement uses TRBV6-2 or TRBV6-3 and TRBJ2-7, with unresolved D. Germline V gene lookup returns CDR1 MNHEY and CDR2 SVGEGT. V was trimmed by 1 base and J by 0 bases, leaving 7 bases between them. The CDR3 is 14 residues long. CDR3 coding DNA: TGTGCCAGCAGTTACTGGACGGTCTCCTACGAGCAGTACTTC. Translated: CASSYWTVSYEQYF.

This clonotype was seen at least ten times. The V call is TRBV4-2, the J call TRBJ2-3; 14 bases line up with TRBD2. Germline CDR1 and CDR2: LGHNA and YNFKEQ. This CDR3 has 17 amino acids. The J segment lost 0 bases and the V segment lost 4 bases, leaving 3 bases of the junction unmatched. CDR3 bases: TGTGCCAGCAGCCGGGGACTAGCGGGAGTGAGCACAGATACGCAGTATTTT. Residues: CASSRGLAGVSTDTQYF.

This clonotype was seen only a few times. The chain couples TRBV4-1 to TRBJ1-1, with 7 bases lining up with TRBD1. The CDR3 contains 16 residues. With V trimmed by 2 bases and J by 7 bases, 13 bases remained unmatched. Germline V gene data show CDR1 as MGHRA and CDR2 as YSYEKL. The CDR3 nucleotides are TGCGCCAGCAGCCAATCTTCGACAGGGCTGGGGGATGAAGCTTTCTTT. This sequence encodes CASSQSSTGLGDEAFF.

This clonotype occurred many times. The chain carries TRBV20-1 and TRBJ2-4, with unresolved D. Between the trimmed V and J ends, which lost 3 bases and 3 bases, there was a span of 12 bases. The CDR3 extends over 14 amino acids. Germline values: CDR1 DFQATT, CDR2 SNEGSKA (reference sequence). The CDR3 loop reads CSARGTTFKNIQYF. The DNA of the CDR3 is TGCAGTGCTAGGGGCACCACCTTCAAAAACATTCAGTACTTC.

Remarks on this clonotype: A much bigger clone sits one base away, suggesting this may be a read error. The genes are TRBV6-2 or TRBV6-3 and TRBJ2-3; possibly TRBD1 for D (5 bases). The CDR3 sequence is 15 residues long. The germline gives CDR1 MNHEY, CDR2 SVGEGT. In DNA form, the CDR3 reads TGTGCCAGTAGTTACGTCGGTTTTGGGGCAGATGCGCAGTATTTT. Amino acid sequence: CASSYVGFGADAQYF.

This clonotype showed up just a few times. The chain combines TRBV27 with TRBJ2-7; D unresolved. Trimming took 7 bases from V and 2 from J, leaving 9 bases between them. Germline values: CDR1 MNHEY, CDR2 SMNVEV (reference sequence). CDR3 length equals 12 residues. CDR3: CASTNLPYEQYF. CDR3 in DNA: TGTGCCAGCACCAATCTTCCCTACGAGCAGTACTTC.

Only a few counts were recorded for this clonotype. V gene TRBV20-1 combines with J gene TRBJ2-7; D is undetermined. V was cut by 4 bases and J by 3 bases, with 16 bases left in between. This CDR3 contains 14 residues. Germline V gene lookup returns CDR1 DFQATT and CDR2 SNEGSKA (reference sequence). The CDR3 sequence is CSATTSDTYYEQYF. In DNA, the CDR3 is TGCAGTGCTACGACTTCCGACACTTACTACGAGCAGTACTTC.

Many counts were recorded for this clonotype. The rearrangement joins TRBV6-1 to TRBJ1-1; TRBD1 aligns across 8 bases. Germline assignment: CDR1 MNHNS and CDR2 SASEGT. Losses at the gene ends were 7 bases for V and 2 bases for J; bases not matched to a gene: 6. The CDR3 spans 14 residues. The CDR3 DNA reads as TGTGCCAGCATTCCGGGACAGGATAACACTGAAGCTTTCTTT. Amino acids: CASIPGQDNTEAFF.

The rearrangement links TRBV18 to TRBJ2-7; D perhaps matches TRBD1 (5 bases). Germline CDR1 and CDR2: KGHSH and LQKENI. Trimming took off 2 bases at V and 5 bases at J, with 10 bases between the two ends. CDR3 size: 13 residues. Written as DNA, the CDR3 is TGTGCCAGCTCACCAAACGTAGGGGACGAGCAGTACTTC. It is translated as CASSPNVGDEQYF. Using reference TRBV18 and TRBJ2-7 for the parts outside the CDR3, the full variable domain is NAGVMQNPRHLVRRRGQEARLRCSPMKGHSHVYWYRQLPEEGLKFMVYLQKENIIDESGMPKERFSAEFPKEGPSILRIQQVVRGDSAAYFCASSPNVGDEQYFGPGTRLTVT.

This clonotype was seen ten or more times. This chain joins TRBV5-1 and TRBJ1-1; TRBD1 might be the D (5 bases). V dropped 2 bases and J dropped 2 bases, with 7 bases sitting between them. The CDR3 sequence is 13 residues long. Germline CDR1 SGHRS, CDR2 YFSETQ. DNA for the CDR3: TGCGCCAGCAGCTTTGACAGCAACACTGAAGCTTTCTTT. It specifies CASSFDSNTEAFF.

This clonotype was picked up many times. The chain joins TRBV6-5 to TRBJ1-5, with a tentative D call TRBD1 (6 bases). This CDR3 is built from 12 residues. Trimming shortened V by 4 bases and J by 13 bases, and 14 bases separated the two germline ends. Germline CDR1 is MNHEY and CDR2 is SVGAGI. The chain's CDR3 is CASSSRGQGQHF. The CDR3 DNA reads TGTGCCAGCAGTTCCCGGGGGCAGGGTCAGCATTTT.